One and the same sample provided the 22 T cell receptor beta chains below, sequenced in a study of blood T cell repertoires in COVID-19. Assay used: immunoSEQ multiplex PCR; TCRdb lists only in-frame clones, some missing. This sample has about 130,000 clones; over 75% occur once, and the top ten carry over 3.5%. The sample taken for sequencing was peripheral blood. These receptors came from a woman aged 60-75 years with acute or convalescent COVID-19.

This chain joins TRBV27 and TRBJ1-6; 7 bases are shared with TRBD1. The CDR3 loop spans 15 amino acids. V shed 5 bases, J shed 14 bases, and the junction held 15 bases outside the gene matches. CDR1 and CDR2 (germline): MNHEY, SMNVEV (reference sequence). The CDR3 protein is CASSGRQGLFSTLHF. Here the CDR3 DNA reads TGTGCCAGCAGTGGAAGACAGGGCCTTTTCAGCACCCTCCACTTT.

CDR3 in amino acids: CASSYRTGNTGELFF. As DNA, the CDR3 is TGCGCCAGCAGCTATAGGACAGGGAACACCGGGGAGCTGTTTTTT. The J gene is TRBJ2-2, the V gene TRBV5-1, with TRBD1 identical over 7 bases. Trimming cost V 3 bases and J 1 base; bases outside gene matches: 3. The CDR3 is 15 amino acids. Germline CDR1 SGHRS, CDR2 YFSETQ.

CDR3 nucleotides: TGTGCCAGCACCACAGGGACGGCGAACACTGAAGCTTTCTTT. Protein sequence: CASTTGTANTEAFF. The chain is built from TRBV7-3 and TRBJ1-1; D might be TRBD1 (6 bases). Trimming removed 7 bases from V and 1 base from J, with 13 bases in between. The CDR3 contains 14 residues. CDR1 SGHTA and CDR2 FQGTGA come from the germline V gene. The complete variable domain, with remaining parts taken from reference TRBV7-3 and TRBJ1-1, reads GAGVSQTPSNKVTEKGKYVELRCDPISGHTALYWYRQSLGQGPEFLIYFQGTGAADDSGLPNDRFFAVRPEGSVSTLKIQRTERGDSAVYLCASTTGTANTEAFFGQGTRLTVV.

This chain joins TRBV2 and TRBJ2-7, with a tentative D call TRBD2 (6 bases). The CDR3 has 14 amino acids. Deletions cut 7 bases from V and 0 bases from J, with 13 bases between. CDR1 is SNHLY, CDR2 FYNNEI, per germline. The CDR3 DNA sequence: TGTGCCAGCAAAGCCGGGGGTTTCTCCTACGAGCAGTACGTC. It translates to CASKAGGFSYEQYV.

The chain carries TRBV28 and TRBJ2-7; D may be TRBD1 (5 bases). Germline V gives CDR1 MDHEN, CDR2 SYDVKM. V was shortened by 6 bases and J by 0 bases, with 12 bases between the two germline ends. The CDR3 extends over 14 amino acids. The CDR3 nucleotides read TGTGCCAGCAGCCCTCCCGACAGCTCCTACGAGCAGTACTTC. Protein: CASSPPDSSYEQYF.

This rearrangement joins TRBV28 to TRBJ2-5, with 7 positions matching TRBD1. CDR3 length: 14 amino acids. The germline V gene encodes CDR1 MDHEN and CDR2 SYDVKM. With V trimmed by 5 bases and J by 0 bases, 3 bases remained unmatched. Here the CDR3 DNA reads TGTGCCAGCAGTGCCGGGACAGACCAAGAGACCCAGTACTTC. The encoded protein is CASSAGTDQETQYF.

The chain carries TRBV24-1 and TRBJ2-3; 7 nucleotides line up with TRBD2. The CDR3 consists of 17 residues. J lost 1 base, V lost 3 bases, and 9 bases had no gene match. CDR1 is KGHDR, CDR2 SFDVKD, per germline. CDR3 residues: CATSDPSGGPGTDTQYF. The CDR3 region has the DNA TGTGCCACCAGTGATCCCTCGGGGGGACCTGGCACAGATACGCAGTATTTT.

As DNA, the CDR3 is TGTGCCAGCAGCGCAAAGACAGGGGATGGCTACACCTTC. Its protein is CASSAKTGDGYTF. This sequence joins TRBV7-2 and TRBJ1-2, with TRBD1 identical over 8 bases. The length of the CDR3 is 13 residues. Germline-derived CDR1 and CDR2 are SGHTA and FQGNSA. Trimming took 5 bases from V and 6 from J; bases not matched to a gene: 5.

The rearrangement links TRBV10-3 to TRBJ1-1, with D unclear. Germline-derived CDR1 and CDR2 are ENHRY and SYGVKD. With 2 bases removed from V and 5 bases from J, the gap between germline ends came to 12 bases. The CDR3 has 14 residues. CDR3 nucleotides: TGTGCCATCAGTGAGACGGTCAAGTCTACTGAAGCTTTCTTT. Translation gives CAISETVKSTEAFF.

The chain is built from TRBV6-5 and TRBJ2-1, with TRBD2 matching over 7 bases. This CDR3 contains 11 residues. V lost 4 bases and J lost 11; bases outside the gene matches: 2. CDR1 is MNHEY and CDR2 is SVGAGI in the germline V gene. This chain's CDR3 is CASSSGTKQFF. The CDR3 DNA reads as TGTGCCAGCAGTTCCGGGACTAAGCAGTTCTTC.

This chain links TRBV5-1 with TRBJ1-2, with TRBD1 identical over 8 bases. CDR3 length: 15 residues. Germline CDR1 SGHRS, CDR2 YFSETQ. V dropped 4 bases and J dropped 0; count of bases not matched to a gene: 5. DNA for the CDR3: TGCGCCAGCAGCCCGGGACAGGCAGCTAACTATGGCTACACCTTC. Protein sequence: CASSPGQAANYGYTF. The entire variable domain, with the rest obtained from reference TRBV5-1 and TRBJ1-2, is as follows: KAGVTQTPRYLIKTRGQQVTLSCSPISGHRSVSWYQQTPGQGLQFLFEYFSETQRNKGNFPGRFSGRQFSNSRSEMNVSTLELGDSALYLCASSPGQAANYGYTFGSGTRLTVV.

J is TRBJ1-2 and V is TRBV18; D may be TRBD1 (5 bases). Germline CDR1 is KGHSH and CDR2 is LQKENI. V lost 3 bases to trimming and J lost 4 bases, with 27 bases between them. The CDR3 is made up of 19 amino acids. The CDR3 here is CASSPGGGVESFVSYGYTF. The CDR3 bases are TGTGCCAGCTCACCGGGGGGAGGGGTAGAAAGCTTTGTTTCCTATGGCTACACCTTC.

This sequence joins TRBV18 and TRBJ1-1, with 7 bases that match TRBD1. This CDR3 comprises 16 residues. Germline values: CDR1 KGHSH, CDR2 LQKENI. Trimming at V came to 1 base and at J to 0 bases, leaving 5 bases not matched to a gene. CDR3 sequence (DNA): TGTGCCAGCTCACCACGGACAGGTTACATGAACACTGAAGCTTTCTTT. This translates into CASSPRTGYMNTEAFF.

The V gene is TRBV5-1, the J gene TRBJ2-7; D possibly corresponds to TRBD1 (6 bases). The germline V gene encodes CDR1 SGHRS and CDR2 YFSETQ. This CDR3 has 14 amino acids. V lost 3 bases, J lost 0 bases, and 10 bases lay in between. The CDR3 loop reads CASSSDSHSYEQYF. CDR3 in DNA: TGCGCCAGCAGCTCGGACAGCCACTCCTACGAGCAGTACTTC.

The CDR3 bases are TGTGCCAGCAGTTTGGAGGGGTACAATGAGCAGTTCTTC. Its protein product is CASSLEGYNEQFF. The chain uses TRBV27 and TRBJ2-1; TRBD2 might be the D (6 bases). V dropped 3 bases and J dropped 4 bases, with 7 bases sitting between them. Germline lookup yields CDR1 MNHEY and CDR2 SMNVEV (reference sequence). This CDR3 contains 13 residues.

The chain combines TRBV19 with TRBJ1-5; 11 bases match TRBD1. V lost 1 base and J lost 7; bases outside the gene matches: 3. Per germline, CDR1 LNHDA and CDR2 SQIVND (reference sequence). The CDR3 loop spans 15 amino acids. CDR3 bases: TGTGCCAGTAGTATAGGGACAGGGGGCGGCCAGCCCCAGCATTTT. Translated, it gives CASSIGTGGGQPQHF.

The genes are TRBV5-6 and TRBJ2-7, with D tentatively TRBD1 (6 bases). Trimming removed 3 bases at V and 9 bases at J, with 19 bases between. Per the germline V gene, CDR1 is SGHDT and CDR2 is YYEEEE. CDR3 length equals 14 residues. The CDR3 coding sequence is TGTGCCAGCAGCTATCTAGACAGGACCCTCGGGCAGTACGTC. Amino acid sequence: CASSYLDRTLGQYV.

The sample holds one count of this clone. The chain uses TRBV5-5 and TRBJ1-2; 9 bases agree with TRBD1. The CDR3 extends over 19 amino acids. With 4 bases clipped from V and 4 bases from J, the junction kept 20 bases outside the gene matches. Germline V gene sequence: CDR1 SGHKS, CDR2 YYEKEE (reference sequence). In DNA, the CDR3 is TGTGCCAGCAGCCCGGGACAGGGTCGATTTACAGGCTTTAGCTATGGCTACACCTTC. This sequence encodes CASSPGQGRFTGFSYGYTF.

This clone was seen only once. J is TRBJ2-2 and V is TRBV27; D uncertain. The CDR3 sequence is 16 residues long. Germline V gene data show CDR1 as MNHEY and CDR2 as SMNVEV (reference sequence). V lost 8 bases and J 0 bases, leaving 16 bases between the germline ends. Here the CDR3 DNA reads TGTGCCAGCTATCCCCTGGGCGCAGCGAACACCGGGGAGCTGTTTTTT. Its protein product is CASYPLGAANTGELFF.

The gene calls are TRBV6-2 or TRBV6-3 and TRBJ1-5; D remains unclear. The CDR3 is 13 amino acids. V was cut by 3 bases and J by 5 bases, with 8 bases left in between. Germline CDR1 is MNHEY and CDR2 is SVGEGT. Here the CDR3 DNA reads TGTGCCAGCAGTTATGGGCAGTATCAGCCCCAGCATTTT. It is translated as CASSYGQYQPQHF.

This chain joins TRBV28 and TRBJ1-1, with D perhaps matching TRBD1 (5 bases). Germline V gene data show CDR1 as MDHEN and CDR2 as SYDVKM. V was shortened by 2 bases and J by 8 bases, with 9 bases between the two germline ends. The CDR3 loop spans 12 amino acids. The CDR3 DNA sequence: TGTGCCAGCAGTTTACCGGGACTCGAAGCTTTCTTT. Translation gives CASSLPGLEAFF.

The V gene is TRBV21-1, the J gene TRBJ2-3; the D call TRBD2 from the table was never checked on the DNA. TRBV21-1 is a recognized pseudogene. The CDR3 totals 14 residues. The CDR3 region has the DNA TGTGCCAGCAGCACAGAGGGCATCCGGGATACGCAGTATTTT. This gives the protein CASSTEGIRDTQYF.